This passage covers 8 T cell receptor beta chains from one sample sequenced in a study of T cells in Graves' hyperthyroidism and ophthalmopathy. The source material, RNA transcripts, was used to amplify TCR beta CDR3 regions. The study used the HTBI primer set for a first-round RT-PCR of the TCR CDR3. TCRdb called the multiplex PCR reads again in MiXCR, with one record for every CDR3 protein. The data hold roughly 660,000 distinct CDR3 sequences, with 17% observed a single time. Material: blood. These receptors were obtained from a man in his forties or fifties with Graves' hyperthyroidism.

The rearrangement links TRBV7-6 to TRBJ2-7; D call uncertain. Trimming left V 4 bases short and J 7 bases short, with 20 bases between. Germline assignment: CDR1 SGHVS and CDR2 FNYEAQ. The CDR3 sequence is 15 residues long. CDR3 nucleotides: TGTGCCAGCAGCTCCGATGTGGGCCTACTTAGGGAGCAGTACTTC. It codes for CASSSDVGLLREQYF.

The chain combines TRBV6-1 with TRBJ1-6; possible D gene TRBD1, 5 bases. This CDR3 has 13 amino acids. Germline V gives CDR1 MNHNS, CDR2 SASEGT. V was trimmed by 6 bases and J by 8 bases, leaving 11 bases between them. DNA of the CDR3: TGTGCCAGCAGCAAAAGGGGTGATTCACCCCTCCACTTT. The encoded protein is CASSKRGDSPLHF.

This clonotype appeared a few times. V usage is TRBV7-9 and J usage is TRBJ2-7; D possibly uses TRBD1 or TRBD2 (5 bases each). Germline V lookup: CDR1 SEHNR, CDR2 FQNEAQ (reference sequence). The CDR3 extends over 16 amino acids. V lost 2 bases, J lost 4 bases, and 18 bases lay in between. The CDR3 reads CASSLHSAGPRYEQYF. The DNA of the CDR3 is TGTGCCAGCAGCTTACATAGCGCAGGGCCGCGATACGAGCAGTACTTC.

The table lists this clonotype with many counts. This chain connects TRBV28 to TRBJ1-1; 8 nucleotides match TRBD1. There are 14 residues in the CDR3. Germline lookup yields CDR1 MDHEN and CDR2 SYDVKM. J lost 4 bases, V lost 5 bases, and 6 bases had no gene match. CDR3 amino acids: CASSPGQGTTEAFF. The CDR3 nucleotides read TGTGCCAGCAGTCCCGGACAGGGTACCACTGAAGCTTTCTTT.

This clonotype was counted a few times. The chain carries TRBV6-5 and TRBJ2-1; the match to TRBD2 covers 7 bases. The CDR3 sequence is 16 residues long. V was clipped by 0 bases and J by 2 bases; unmatched bases: 4. In germline, CDR1 is MNHEY, CDR2 SVGAGI. The CDR3 coding sequence is TGTGCCAGCAGTTACTCCGGCGGGAGCGCCTACAATGAGCAGTTCTTC. Translated: CASSYSGGSAYNEQFF.

The V and J genes are TRBV6-5 and TRBJ2-3; D gene uncertain. The CDR3 loop spans 16 amino acids. Per germline, CDR1 MNHEY and CDR2 SVGAGI. Trimming shortened V by 0 bases and J by 3 bases, and 13 bases separated the two germline ends. Written as DNA, the CDR3 is TGTGCCAGCAGTTACTCCCCGCACGGAAAAACAGATACGCAGTATTTT. It specifies CASSYSPHGKTDTQYF.

This clonotype was detected many times. This chain uses TRBV28 with TRBJ1-4, with D possibly being TRBD1 (6 bases). V lost 1 base to trimming and J lost 11 bases, with 17 bases between them. There are 15 residues in the CDR3. Germline V gene sequence: CDR1 MDHEN, CDR2 SYDVKM. In nucleotides, the CDR3 is TGTGCCAGCAGTTTATCACGGGGACATCTAAGTAAACTGTTTTTT. Translated, it gives CASSLSRGHLSKLFF.

The rearrangement uses TRBV28 and TRBJ2-1, with 13 bases lining up with TRBD2. This CDR3 region has 16 residues. Germline CDR1 is MDHEN and CDR2 is SYDVKM. Germline trimming cut 5 bases from V and 9 bases from J; bases unmatched to any gene: 10. CDR3 bases: TGTGCCAGCAGTGGATCACTAGCGGGAGGGCTAGGTGAGCAGTTCTTC. Translated: CASSGSLAGGLGEQFF.